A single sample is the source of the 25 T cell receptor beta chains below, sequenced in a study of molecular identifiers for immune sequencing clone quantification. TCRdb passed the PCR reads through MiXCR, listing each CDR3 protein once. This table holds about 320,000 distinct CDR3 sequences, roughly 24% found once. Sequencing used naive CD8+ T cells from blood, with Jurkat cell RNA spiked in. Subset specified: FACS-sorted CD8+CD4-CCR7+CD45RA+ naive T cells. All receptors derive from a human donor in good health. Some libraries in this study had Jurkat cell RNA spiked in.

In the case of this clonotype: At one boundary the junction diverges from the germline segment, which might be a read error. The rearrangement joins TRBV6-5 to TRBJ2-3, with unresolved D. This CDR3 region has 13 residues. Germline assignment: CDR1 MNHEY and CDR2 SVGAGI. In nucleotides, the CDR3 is TGTGCCTGCAGCCCTCCGTTCACAGATACGCAGTATTTT. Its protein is CACSPPFTDTQYF.

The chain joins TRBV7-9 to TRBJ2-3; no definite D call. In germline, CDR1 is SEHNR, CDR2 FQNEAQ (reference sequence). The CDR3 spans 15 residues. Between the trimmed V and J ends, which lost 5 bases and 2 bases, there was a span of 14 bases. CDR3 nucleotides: TGTGCCAGCAGCCAGGAGAACCTTTTCACAGATACGCAGTATTTT. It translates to CASSQENLFTDTQYF.

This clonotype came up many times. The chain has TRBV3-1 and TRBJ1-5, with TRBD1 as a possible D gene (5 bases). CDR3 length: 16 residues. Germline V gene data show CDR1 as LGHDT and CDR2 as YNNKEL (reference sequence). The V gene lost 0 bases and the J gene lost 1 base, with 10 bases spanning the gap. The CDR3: CASSQDPGGSNQPQHF. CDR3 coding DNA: TGTGCCAGCAGCCAAGATCCCGGGGGGAGCAATCAGCCCCAGCATTTT.

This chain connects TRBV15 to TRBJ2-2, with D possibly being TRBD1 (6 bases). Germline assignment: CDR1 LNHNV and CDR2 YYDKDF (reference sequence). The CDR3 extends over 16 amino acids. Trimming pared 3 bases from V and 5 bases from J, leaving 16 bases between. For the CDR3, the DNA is TGTGCCACCAGCAGGGGATCAGGGGAAGGGACCGGGGAGCTGTTTTTT. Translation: CATSRGSGEGTGELFF.

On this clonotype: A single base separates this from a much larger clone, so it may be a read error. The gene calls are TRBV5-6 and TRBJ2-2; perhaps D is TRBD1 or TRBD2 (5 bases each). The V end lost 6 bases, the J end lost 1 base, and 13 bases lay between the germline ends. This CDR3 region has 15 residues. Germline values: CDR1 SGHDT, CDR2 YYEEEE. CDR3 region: CASTSGPLNTGELFF. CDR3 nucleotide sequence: TGTGCCAGCACCTCGGGACCACTGAACACCGGGGAGCTGTTTTTT. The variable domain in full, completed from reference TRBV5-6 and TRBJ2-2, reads DAGVTQSPTHLIKTRGQQVTLRCSPKSGHDTVSWYQQALGQGPQFIFQYYEEEERQRGNFPDRFSGHQFPNYSSELNVNALLLGDSALYLCASTSGPLNTGELFFGEGSRLTVL.

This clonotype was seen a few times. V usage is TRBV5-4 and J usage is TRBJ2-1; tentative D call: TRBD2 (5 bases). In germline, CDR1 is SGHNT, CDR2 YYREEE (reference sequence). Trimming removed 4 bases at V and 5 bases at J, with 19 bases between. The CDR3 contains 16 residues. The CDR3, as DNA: TGTGCCAGCAGCATACTAGGGTCCGCGTTGAACAATGAGCAGTTCTTC. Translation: CASSILGSALNNEQFF. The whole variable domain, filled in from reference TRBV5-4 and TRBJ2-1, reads ETGVTQSPTHLIKTRGQQVTLRCSSQSGHNTVSWYQQALGQGPQFIFQYYREEENGRGNFPPRFSGLQFPNYSSELNVNALELDDSALYLCASSILGSALNNEQFFGPGTRLTVL.

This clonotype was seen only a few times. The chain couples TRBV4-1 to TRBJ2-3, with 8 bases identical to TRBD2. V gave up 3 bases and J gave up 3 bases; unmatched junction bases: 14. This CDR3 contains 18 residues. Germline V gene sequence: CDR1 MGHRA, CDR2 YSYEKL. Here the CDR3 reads CASSQAGTRFIRTDTQYF. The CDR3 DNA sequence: TGCGCCAGCAGCCAGGCCGGGACTAGGTTTATCAGGACAGATACGCAGTATTTT.

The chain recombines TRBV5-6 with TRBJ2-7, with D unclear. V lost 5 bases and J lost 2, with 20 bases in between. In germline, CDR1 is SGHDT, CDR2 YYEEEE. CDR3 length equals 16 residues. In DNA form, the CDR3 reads TGTGCCAGCAGACCGAGGAAGGAATATCCTACCTACGAGCAGTACTTC. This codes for CASRPRKEYPTYEQYF.

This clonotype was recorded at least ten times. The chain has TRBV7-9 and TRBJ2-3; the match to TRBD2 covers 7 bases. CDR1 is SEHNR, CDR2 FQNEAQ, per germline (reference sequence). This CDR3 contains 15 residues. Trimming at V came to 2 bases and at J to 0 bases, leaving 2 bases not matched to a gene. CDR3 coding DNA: TGTGCCAGCAGCTTAACGGGACTAAGCACAGATACGCAGTATTTT. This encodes CASSLTGLSTDTQYF.

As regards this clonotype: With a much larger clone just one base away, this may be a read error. The CDR3 sequence is CSVPAGEVGYERYF. The CDR3 region has the DNA TGCAGCGTCCCAGCAGGCGAGGTGGGCTACGAGCGGTACTTC. The rearrangement uses TRBV29-1 and TRBJ2-7, with unresolved D. CDR3 length: 14 residues. In germline, CDR1 is SQVTM, CDR2 ANQGSEA.

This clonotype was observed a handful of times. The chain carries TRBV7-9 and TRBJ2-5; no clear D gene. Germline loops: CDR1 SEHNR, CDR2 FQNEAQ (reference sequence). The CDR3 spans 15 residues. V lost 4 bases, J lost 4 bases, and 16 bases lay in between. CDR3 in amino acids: CASSYSSASPETQYF. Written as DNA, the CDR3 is TGTGCCAGCAGCTATAGCAGTGCTTCTCCAGAGACCCAGTACTTC.

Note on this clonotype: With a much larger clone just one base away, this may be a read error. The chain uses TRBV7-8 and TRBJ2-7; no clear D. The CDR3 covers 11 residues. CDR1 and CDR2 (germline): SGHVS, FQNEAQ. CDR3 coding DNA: TGTGCCAGCAGCCCCGTAAACGAGCAGTGCTTC. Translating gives CASSPVNEQCF.

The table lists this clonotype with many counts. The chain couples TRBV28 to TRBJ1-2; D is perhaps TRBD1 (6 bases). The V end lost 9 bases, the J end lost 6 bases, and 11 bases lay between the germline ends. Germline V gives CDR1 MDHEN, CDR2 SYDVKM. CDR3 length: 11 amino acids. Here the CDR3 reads CASQRGHGYTF. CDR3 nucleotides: TGTGCCAGTCAACGGGGGCATGGCTACACCTTC.

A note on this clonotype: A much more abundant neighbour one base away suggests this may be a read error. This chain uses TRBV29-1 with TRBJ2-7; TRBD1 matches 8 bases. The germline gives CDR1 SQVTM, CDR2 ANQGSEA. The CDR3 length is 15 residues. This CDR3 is CGAQGFGDRLYEQYF. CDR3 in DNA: TGCGGCGCCCAGGGGTTCGGGGACAGGCTGTACGAGCAGTACTTC.

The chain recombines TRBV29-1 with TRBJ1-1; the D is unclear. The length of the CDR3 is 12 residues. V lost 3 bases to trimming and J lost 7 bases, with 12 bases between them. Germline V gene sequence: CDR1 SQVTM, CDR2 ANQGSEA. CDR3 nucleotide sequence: TGCAGCGTTGATGGAGGCGCCCTTGAAGCTTTCTTT. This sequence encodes CSVDGGALEAFF.

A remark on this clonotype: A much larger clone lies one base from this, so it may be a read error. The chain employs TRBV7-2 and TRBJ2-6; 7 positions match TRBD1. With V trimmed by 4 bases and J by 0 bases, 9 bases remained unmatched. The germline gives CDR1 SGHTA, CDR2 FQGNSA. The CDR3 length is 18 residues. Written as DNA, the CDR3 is TGTGCCAGCAGCTCCGGGACAGCCCCTAACTCTGGGGCCAACGTCCTGACTTTC. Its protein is CASSSGTAPNSGANVLTF.

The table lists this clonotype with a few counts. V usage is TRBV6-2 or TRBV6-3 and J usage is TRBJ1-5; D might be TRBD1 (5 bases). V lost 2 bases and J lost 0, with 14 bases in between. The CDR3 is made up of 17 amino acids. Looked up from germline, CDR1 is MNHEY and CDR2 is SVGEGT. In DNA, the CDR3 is TGTGCCAGCAGTTACGGGGGGACCTTTACTAGCAATCAGCCCCAGCATTTT. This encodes CASSYGGTFTSNQPQHF.

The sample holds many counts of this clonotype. The CDR3, as DNA: TGCAGCGTTGAATATGGAGTTGAAGCTTTCTTT. Protein: CSVEYGVEAFF. The V call is TRBV29-1, the J call TRBJ1-1; no definite D call. Looked up from germline, CDR1 is SQVTM and CDR2 is ANQGSEA. V dropped 2 bases and J dropped 7 bases, with 8 bases sitting between them. This CDR3 contains 11 residues.

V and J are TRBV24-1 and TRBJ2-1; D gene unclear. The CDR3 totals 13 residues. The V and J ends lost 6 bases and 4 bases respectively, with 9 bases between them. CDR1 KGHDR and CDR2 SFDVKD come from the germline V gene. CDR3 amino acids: CATSLAGYNEQFF. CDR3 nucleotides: TGTGCCACCAGTCTGGCCGGGTACAATGAGCAGTTCTTC.

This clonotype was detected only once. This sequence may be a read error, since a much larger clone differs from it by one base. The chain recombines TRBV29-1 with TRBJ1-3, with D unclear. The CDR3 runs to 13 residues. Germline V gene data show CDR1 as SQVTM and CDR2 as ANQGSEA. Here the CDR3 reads CNVEDRQLNTIYF. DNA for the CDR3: TGCAACGTTGAAGATCGGCAGTTAAACACCATATATTTT.

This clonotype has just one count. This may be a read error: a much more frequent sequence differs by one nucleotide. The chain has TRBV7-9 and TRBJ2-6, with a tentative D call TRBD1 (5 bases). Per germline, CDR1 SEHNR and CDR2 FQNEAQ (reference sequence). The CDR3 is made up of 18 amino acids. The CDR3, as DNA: TGTACCAGCAGCTTAGCCCCAGGGATAGCATCTGGGGCCAACGTCCTGACTTTC. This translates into CTSSLAPGIASGANVLTF.

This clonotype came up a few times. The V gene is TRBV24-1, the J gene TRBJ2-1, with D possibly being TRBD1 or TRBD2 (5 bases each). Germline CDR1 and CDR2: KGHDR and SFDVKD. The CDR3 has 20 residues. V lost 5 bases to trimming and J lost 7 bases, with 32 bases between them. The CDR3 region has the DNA TGTGCCACCAGTGGGGACCCACGGGACCGCGCATCAGGAAACGAGAATGAGCAGTTCTTC. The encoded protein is CATSGDPRDRASGNENEQFF.

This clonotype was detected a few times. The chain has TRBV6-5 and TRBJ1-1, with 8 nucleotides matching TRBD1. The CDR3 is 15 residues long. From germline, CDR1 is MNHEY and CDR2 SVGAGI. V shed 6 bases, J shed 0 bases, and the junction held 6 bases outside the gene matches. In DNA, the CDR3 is TGTGCCAGCAGCCTGACAGGGGACATGAACACTGAAGCTTTCTTT. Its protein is CASSLTGDMNTEAFF.

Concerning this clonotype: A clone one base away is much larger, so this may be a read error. CDR3: CASSQAGSNPGELFF. CDR3 nucleotide sequence: TGCGCCAGCAGCCAAGCAGGATCGAACCCCGGGGAGCTGTTTTTT. The rearrangement uses TRBV23-1 and TRBJ2-2; D is uncertain. TRBV23-1 is annotated as an ORF whose role is uncertain. The CDR3 has 15 amino acids.

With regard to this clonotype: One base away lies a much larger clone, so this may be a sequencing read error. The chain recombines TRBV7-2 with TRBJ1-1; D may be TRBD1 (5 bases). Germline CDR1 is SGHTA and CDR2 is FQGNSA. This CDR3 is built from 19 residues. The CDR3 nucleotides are TGTGCCAGCAGCTTTCCGGGGGAGACGGGTCCGGACTTAAACACTGAAGCTCTCTTT. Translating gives CASSFPGETGPDLNTEALF. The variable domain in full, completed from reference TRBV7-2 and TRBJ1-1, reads GAGVSQSPSNKVTEKGKDVELRCDPISGHTALYWYRQSLGQGLEFLIYFQGNSAPDKSGLPSDRFSAERTGGSVSTLTIQRTQQEDSAVYLCASSFPGETGPDLNTEALFGQGTRLTVV.